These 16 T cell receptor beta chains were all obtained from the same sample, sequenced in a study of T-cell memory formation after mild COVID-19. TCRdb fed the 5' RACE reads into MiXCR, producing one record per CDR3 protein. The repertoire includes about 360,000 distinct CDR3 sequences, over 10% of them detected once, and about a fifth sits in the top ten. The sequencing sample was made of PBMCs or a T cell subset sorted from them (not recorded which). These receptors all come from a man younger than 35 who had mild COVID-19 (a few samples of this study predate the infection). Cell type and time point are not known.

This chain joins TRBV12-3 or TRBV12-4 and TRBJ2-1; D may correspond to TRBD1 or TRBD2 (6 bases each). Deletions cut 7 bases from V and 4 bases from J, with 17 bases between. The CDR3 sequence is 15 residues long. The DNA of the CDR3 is TGTGCCAGCACCTCTTTAGGAGGGGGTTACAATGAGCAGTTCTTC. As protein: CASTSLGGGYNEQFF.

The CDR3 sequence is CASSPLGQATDTQYF. In nucleotides, the CDR3 is TGTGCCAGCAGTCCCCTCGGACAGGCCACAGATACGCAGTATTTT. The chain couples TRBV3-1 to TRBJ2-3; the match to TRBD1 covers 7 bases. The germline CDR1 and CDR2 sequences are LGHDT and YNNKEL (reference sequence). Trimming removed 6 bases from V and 2 bases from J; junction bases left unmatched: 8. This CDR3 comprises 15 residues.

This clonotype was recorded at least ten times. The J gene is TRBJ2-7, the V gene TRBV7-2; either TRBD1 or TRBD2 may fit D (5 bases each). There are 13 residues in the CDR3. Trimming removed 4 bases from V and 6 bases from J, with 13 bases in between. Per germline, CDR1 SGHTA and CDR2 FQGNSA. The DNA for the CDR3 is TGTGCCAGCAGCTCGAGGGGTCAGGGCGAGCAGTACTTC. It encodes CASSSRGQGEQYF.

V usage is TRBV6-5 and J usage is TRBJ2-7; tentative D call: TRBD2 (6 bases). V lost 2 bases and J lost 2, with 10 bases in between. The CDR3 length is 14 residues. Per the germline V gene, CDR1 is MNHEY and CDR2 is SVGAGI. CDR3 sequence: CASSYGGPPYEQYV. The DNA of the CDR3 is TGTGCCAGCAGTTACGGAGGGCCTCCCTACGAGCAGTACGTC.

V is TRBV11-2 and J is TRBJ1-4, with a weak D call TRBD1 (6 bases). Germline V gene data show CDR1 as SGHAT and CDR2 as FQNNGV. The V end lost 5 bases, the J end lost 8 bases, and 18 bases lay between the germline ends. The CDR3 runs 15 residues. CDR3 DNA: TGTGCCAGCAGCCGTACCAGGGGAATTAACGAAAAACTGTTTTTT. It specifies CASSRTRGINEKLFF.

CDR3 bases: TGCGCCAGCAGCCGGATGTGGGGTGATGAAAAACTGTTTTTT. It codes for CASSRMWGDEKLFF. The rearrangement uses TRBV4-3 and TRBJ1-4; no firm D call. The CDR3 sequence is 14 residues long. CDR1 and CDR2 (germline): LGHNA, YSLEER. V lost 4 bases to trimming and J lost 6 bases, with 12 bases between them.

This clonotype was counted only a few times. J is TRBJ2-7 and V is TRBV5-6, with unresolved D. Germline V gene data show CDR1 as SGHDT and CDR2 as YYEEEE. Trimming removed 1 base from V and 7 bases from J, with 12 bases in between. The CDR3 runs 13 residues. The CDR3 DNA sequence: TGTGCCAGCAGCTTGAATGGTCCCTGGGAGCAGTACTTC. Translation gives CASSLNGPWEQYF.

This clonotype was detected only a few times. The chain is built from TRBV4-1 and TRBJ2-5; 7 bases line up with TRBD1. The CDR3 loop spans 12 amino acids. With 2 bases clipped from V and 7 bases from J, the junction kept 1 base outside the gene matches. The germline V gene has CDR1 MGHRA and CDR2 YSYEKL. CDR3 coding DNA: TGCGCCAGCAGCCAAAACAGGGGGACCCAGTACTTC. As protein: CASSQNRGTQYF.

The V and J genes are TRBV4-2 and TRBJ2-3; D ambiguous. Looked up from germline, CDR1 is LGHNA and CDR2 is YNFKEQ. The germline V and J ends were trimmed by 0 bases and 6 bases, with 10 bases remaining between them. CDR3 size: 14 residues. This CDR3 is CASSQEIAQDTQYF. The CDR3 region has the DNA TGTGCCAGCAGCCAAGAGATCGCCCAGGATACGCAGTATTTT.

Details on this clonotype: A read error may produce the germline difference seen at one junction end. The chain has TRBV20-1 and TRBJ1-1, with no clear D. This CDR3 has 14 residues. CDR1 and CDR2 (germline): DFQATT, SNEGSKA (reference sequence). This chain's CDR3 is CSARDPRGNTEAFF. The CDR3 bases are TGCAGTGCGAGAGACCCCCGGGGGAACACTGAAGCTTTCTTT.

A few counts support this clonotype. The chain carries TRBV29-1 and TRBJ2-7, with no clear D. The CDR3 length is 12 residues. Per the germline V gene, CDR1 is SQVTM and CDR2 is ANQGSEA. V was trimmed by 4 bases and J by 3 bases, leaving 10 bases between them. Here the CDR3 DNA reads TGCAGCGTTGTGGTCAGGATCTACGAGCAGTACTTC. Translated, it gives CSVVVRIYEQYF.

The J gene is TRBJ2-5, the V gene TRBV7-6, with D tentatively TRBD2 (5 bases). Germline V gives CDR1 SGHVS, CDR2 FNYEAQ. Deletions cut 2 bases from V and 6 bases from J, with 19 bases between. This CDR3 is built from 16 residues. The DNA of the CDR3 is TGTGCCAGCAGCTTATCCTACACGAGCACGGGAAAGACCCAGTACTTC. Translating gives CASSLSYTSTGKTQYF.

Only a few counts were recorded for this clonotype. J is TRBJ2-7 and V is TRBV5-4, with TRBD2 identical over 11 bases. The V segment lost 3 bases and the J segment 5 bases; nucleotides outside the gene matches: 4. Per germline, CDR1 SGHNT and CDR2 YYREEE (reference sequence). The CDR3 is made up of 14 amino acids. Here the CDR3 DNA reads TGTGCCAGCAGCTATAGCGGGGGGGTACACGAGCAGTACTTC. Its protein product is CASSYSGGVHEQYF.

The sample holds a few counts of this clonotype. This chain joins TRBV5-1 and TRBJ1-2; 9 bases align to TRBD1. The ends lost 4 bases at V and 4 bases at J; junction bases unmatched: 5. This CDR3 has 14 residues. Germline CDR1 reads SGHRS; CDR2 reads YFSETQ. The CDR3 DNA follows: TGCGCCAGCAGCGAAACAGGGGGCAGCTATGGCTACACCTTC. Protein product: CASSETGGSYGYTF.

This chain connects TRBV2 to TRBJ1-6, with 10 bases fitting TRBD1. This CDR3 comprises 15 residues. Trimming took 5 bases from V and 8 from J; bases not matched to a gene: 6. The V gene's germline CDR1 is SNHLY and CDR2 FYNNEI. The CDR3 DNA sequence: TGTGCCAGCAGTTCCGAAGGACAGGGGGATTCACCCCTCCACTTT. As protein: CASSSEGQGDSPLHF.

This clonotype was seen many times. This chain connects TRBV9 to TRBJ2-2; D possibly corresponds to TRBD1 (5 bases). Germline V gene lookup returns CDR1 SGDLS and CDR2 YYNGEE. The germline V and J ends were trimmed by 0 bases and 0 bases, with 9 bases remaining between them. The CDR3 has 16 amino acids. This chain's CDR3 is CASSVDWTPNTGELFF. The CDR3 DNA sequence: TGTGCCAGCAGCGTAGATTGGACACCGAACACCGGGGAGCTGTTTTTT. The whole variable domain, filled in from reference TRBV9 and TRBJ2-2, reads DSGVTQTPKHLITATGQRVTLRCSPRSGDLSVYWYQQSLDQGLQFLIQYYNGEERAKGNILERFSAQQFPDLHSELNLSSLELGDSALYFCASSVDWTPNTGELFFGEGSRLTVL.